The entry below gives a single TCR beta chain sequence along with its context. The PCR employed 60 Vbeta primers together with 13 Jbeta primers. Some clones are missing from TCRdb's copy, which holds only in-frame ones; the method was immunoSEQ multiplex PCR. The sample lists about 200,000 clones, 70% to 80% occurring once. This sample is part of a study of cytomegalovirus exposure and HLA in healthy donors. The receptor was isolated from a girl aged 2 to 9 in good health and CMV-seronegative. The source material was PBMCs.

The CDR3 reads CASSPLAGEGTEAFF. The CDR3 DNA is TGCGCCAGCAGCCCCCTCGCAGGAGAGGGCACTGAAGCTTTCTTT. The rearrangement joins TRBV5-1 to TRBJ1-1; no firm D call. The CDR3 is 15 amino acids. V lost 4 bases and J lost 4, with 17 bases in between. Germline CDR1 SGHRS, CDR2 YFSETQ.